This record concerns one T cell receptor beta chain sequence. Using immunoSEQ multiplex PCR, the repertoire was profiled, and TCRdb retains in-frame clones only, with some absent. The sample holds approximately 15,000 clones; approximately 72% are singletons and the top ten take 10%. This entry belongs to a study of chemoradiotherapy in HPV16-positive cancers. Trimming took 6 bases from V and 1 from J, leaving 7 bases between them. The germline CDR1 and CDR2 sequences are SGHRS and YFSETQ. CDR3 length: 12 residues. V usage is TRBV5-1 and J usage is TRBJ1-2; D is unresolved. The receptor was derived from a human donor with HPV-associated anogenital cancer. The sample here was taken from a patient who underwent chemoradiotherapy. The CDR3 reads CASKPDNYGYTF. The CDR3 DNA follows: TGCGCCAGCAAACCAGATAACTATGGCTACACCTTC.